One sample yielded the 24 T cell receptor beta chains listed below, sequenced in a study of regulatory T cells in long-lasting Graves disease. The time point denotes: persistent/refractory GD, antithyroid drugs over 5 years with positive TRAb. RNA extracted from PBMCs served as the sequencing template. Arm-PCR with iRepertoire HTBI primers amplified the CDR3 regions for these TCR beta libraries. TCRdb passed the multiplex PCR reads through MiXCR, listing each CDR3 protein once. The sample lists roughly 700,000 distinct CDR3 sequences; around 30% were seen once. This material consisted of peripheral blood mononuclear cells (PBMCs), taken when the disease was refractory, from a patient treated with antithyroid drugs. The receptors derive from a female donor with Graves disease.

In this sample, this clonotype turned up many times. The gene calls are TRBV2 and TRBJ1-1; D gene ambiguous. Germline CDR1 SNHLY, CDR2 FYNNEI. This CDR3 has 14 residues. V gave up 7 bases and J gave up 1 base, with 13 bases separating them. In DNA form, the CDR3 reads TGTGCCAGCACTAGAAGGGTGTCGAACACTGAAGCTTTCTTT. It encodes CASTRRVSNTEAFF.

V is TRBV3-1 and J is TRBJ1-1, with unresolved D. The CDR3 runs to 14 residues. The germline V gene has CDR1 LGHDT and CDR2 YNNKEL (reference sequence). Trimming shortened V by 0 bases and J by 4 bases, and 9 bases separated the two germline ends. The CDR3 protein is CASSQDVFGTEAFF. CDR3 DNA: TGTGCCAGCAGCCAAGATGTTTTCGGCACTGAAGCTTTCTTT.

This clonotype occurred many times. The J gene is TRBJ2-5, the V gene TRBV7-3, with TRBD1 as a possible D gene (6 bases). The CDR3 is made up of 14 amino acids. Germline V gene data show CDR1 as SGHTA and CDR2 as FQGTGA. Trimming took off 5 bases at V and 2 bases at J, with 12 bases between the two ends. In DNA form, the CDR3 reads TGTGCCAGCAGCGAACAGGGCCCTCAAGAGACCCAGTACTTC. The encoded protein is CASSEQGPQETQYF.

The count of this clonotype is one. V is TRBV2 and J is TRBJ1-2; the match to TRBD1 covers 9 bases. Unmatched junction bases numbered 21, after V lost 6 bases and J lost 4 bases. In germline, CDR1 is SNHLY, CDR2 FYNNEI. The CDR3 is 19 residues long. The DNA of the CDR3 is TGTGCCAGCAGCCAAGATTTATGGCCGGATCCGGGACAGGGCTATGGCTACACCTTC. Translation: CASSQDLWPDPGQGYGYTF.

This clonotype came up many times. At one of its ends the junction is not consistent with the germline gene, which may arise from a read error. The chain recombines TRBV12-3 or TRBV12-4 with TRBJ2-7, with no clear D. The CDR3 runs to 13 residues. The CDR3 region has the DNA TGTGCCAGCAGCTTAGCACAGTCCTACGAGCAGTACTTC. It codes for CASSLAQSYEQYF.

This sequence joins TRBV2 and TRBJ2-1; D gene unclear. The CDR3 spans 11 residues. V shed 6 bases and J shed 7 bases, with 7 bases lying between them. Germline CDR1 reads SNHLY; CDR2 reads FYNNEI. CDR3 DNA: TGTGCCAGCAGGAAAGGTAATGAGCAGTTCTTC. Amino acids: CASRKGNEQFF.

This clonotype was counted between two and nine times. The chain has TRBV11-3 and TRBJ2-1, with TRBD2 matching over 13 bases. The CDR3 loop spans 15 amino acids. V was clipped by 5 bases and J by 8 bases; unmatched bases: 6. The germline gives CDR1 SGHNT, CDR2 YENEEA. The CDR3, as DNA: TGTGCCAGCAGCATAACTAGCGGGAGGGACCATGAGCAGTTCTTC. Translation gives CASSITSGRDHEQFF. Drawing the rest from reference TRBV11-3 and TRBJ2-1, the complete variable domain is EAGVVQSPRYKIIEKKQPVAFWCNPISGHNTLYWYLQNLGQGPELLIRYENEEAVDDSQLPKDRFSAERLKGVDSTLKIQPAELGDSAVYLCASSITSGRDHEQFFGPGTRLTVL.

This clonotype was seen only once. The chain recombines TRBV2 with TRBJ1-2, with D perhaps matching TRBD1 (6 bases). This CDR3 has 16 amino acids. With 3 bases removed from V and 4 bases from J, the gap between germline ends came to 18 bases. Per the germline V gene, CDR1 is SNHLY and CDR2 is FYNNEI. CDR3 residues: CASSELGQLGSYGYTF. The CDR3 DNA follows: TGTGCCAGCAGTGAGCTTGGACAGCTCGGGTCCTATGGCTACACCTTC.

The CDR3 DNA is TGTGCCAGCAGCCGGTATGCAGGGGCCTATGGCTACACCTTC. Amino acids: CASSRYAGAYGYTF. The chain links TRBV14 to TRBJ1-2, with D perhaps matching TRBD1 (6 bases). The V and J ends lost 4 bases and 4 bases respectively, with 13 bases between them. In germline, CDR1 is SGHDN, CDR2 FVKESK. The CDR3 length is 14 residues.

The V call is TRBV10-3, the J call TRBJ1-2; 8 nucleotides align to TRBD1. Trimming took 6 bases from V and 7 from J; bases not matched to a gene: 4. Germline V lookup: CDR1 ENHRY, CDR2 SYGVKD. The CDR3 is made up of 12 amino acids. The CDR3 sequence is CAIRETGGGYTF. The DNA for the CDR3 is TGTGCCATCAGAGAAACAGGGGGTGGCTACACCTTC.

The CDR3 spells CASSLSPTGQNTEAFF. DNA of the CDR3: TGCGCCAGCAGCTTATCACCGACAGGGCAGAACACTGAAGCTTTCTTT. The rearrangement joins TRBV5-1 to TRBJ1-1; TRBD1 aligns across 7 bases. Germline V lookup: CDR1 SGHRS, CDR2 YFSETQ. This CDR3 spans 16 amino acids. V trimming: 2 bases; J trimming: 1 base; junction bases outside the gene matches: 8.

This clonotype has a single count. The chain has TRBV5-1 and TRBJ2-3, with 7 bases matching TRBD2. Germline V gene data show CDR1 as SGHRS and CDR2 as YFSETQ. The ends lost 0 bases at V and 4 bases at J; junction bases unmatched: 5. The CDR3 sequence is 15 residues long. The CDR3 nucleotides read TGCGCCAGCAGCTTGGAATTGGCGGGAGCAGATACGCAGTATTTT. This sequence encodes CASSLELAGADTQYF. The complete variable domain, with remaining parts taken from reference TRBV5-1 and TRBJ2-3, reads KAGVTQTPRYLIKTRGQQVTLSCSPISGHRSVSWYQQTPGQGLQFLFEYFSETQRNKGNFPGRFSGRQFSNSRSEMNVSTLELGDSALYLCASSLELAGADTQYFGPGTRLTVL.

The rearrangement links TRBV30 to TRBJ2-2; possible D gene TRBD1, 5 bases. Trimming removed 3 bases at V and 5 bases at J, with 10 bases between. This CDR3 has 13 residues. Germline V gene data show CDR1 as GTSNPN and CDR2 as SVGIG (reference sequence). The CDR3 DNA sequence: TGTGCCTGGAGCCTCGGACAAACCGGGGAGCTGTTTTTT. It yields the protein CAWSLGQTGELFF.

This clonotype was counted at least ten times. The chain combines TRBV6-1 with TRBJ1-2, with a possible D match to TRBD1 (6 bases). The CDR3 length is 15 residues. V was cut by 5 bases and J by 2 bases, with 15 bases left in between. CDR1 MNHNS and CDR2 SASEGT come from the germline V gene. The CDR3 coding sequence is TGTGCCAGCAGTCTCACAGGGCTAGGCAACTATGGCTACACCTTC. Protein: CASSLTGLGNYGYTF.

This clonotype came up many times. The rearrangement links TRBV12-3 or TRBV12-4 to TRBJ1-1; a possible D gene is TRBD1 (6 bases). The CDR3 spans 15 residues. Trimming removed 2 bases at V and 1 base at J, with 11 bases between. The CDR3 sequence: CASSLRGPGNTEAFF. Here the CDR3 DNA reads TGTGCCAGCAGTTTACGGGGGCCGGGGAACACTGAAGCTTTCTTT.

CDR3 region: CASSQDRSSTDTQYF. The CDR3 nucleotides read TGTGCCAGCAGTCAGGACAGGTCTAGCACAGATACGCAGTATTTT. V usage is TRBV2 and J usage is TRBJ2-3; 7 bases match TRBD1. CDR1 is SNHLY, CDR2 FYNNEI, per germline. V lost 5 bases, J lost 0 bases, and 5 bases stayed unmatched. The CDR3 runs 15 residues. The complete variable domain, with remaining parts taken from reference TRBV2 and TRBJ2-3, reads EPEVTQTPSHQVTQMGQEVILRCVPISNHLYFYWYRQILGQKVEFLVSFYNNEISEKSEIFDDQFSVERPDGSNFTLKIRSTKLEDSAMYFCASSQDRSSTDTQYFGPGTRLTVL.

The chain combines TRBV9 with TRBJ2-5, with D perhaps TRBD2 (6 bases). Trimming removed 2 bases from V and 5 bases from J, with 10 bases in between. The CDR3 has 13 amino acids. The germline CDR1 and CDR2 sequences are SGDLS and YYNGEE. CDR3 residues: CASSVKGGETQYF. The CDR3 DNA reads as TGTGCCAGCAGCGTTAAGGGAGGCGAGACCCAGTACTTC.

This chain links TRBV12-3 or TRBV12-4 with TRBJ2-5; TRBD1 is a possible D gene (5 bases). V was trimmed by 5 bases and J by 3 bases, leaving 16 bases between them. There are 15 residues in the CDR3. CDR3 loop: CASSIQQVREETQYF. The DNA of the CDR3 is TGTGCCAGCAGTATCCAACAGGTTCGGGAAGAGACCCAGTACTTC.

This clonotype was detected only a few times. The chain carries TRBV19 and TRBJ2-7; 10 bases are shared with TRBD2. Trimming at V came to 4 bases and at J to 0 bases, leaving 3 bases not matched to a gene. The germline CDR1 and CDR2 sequences are LNHDA and SQIVND (reference sequence). The CDR3 covers 15 residues. The CDR3 DNA reads TGTGCCAGTAGTAGGAGCGGGAGGGCCTCCTACGAGCAGTACTTC. Protein product: CASSRSGRASYEQYF. Full variable domain (rest looked up from reference TRBV19 and TRBJ2-7): DGGITQSPKYLFRKEGQNVTLSCEQNLNHDAMYWYRQDPGQGLRLIYYSQIVNDFQKGDIAEGYSVSREKKESFPLTVTSAQKNPTAFYLCASSRSGRASYEQYFGPGTRLTVT.

The chain carries TRBV6-5 and TRBJ1-1, with D maybe TRBD1 (6 bases). CDR3 size: 15 residues. Germline V gene data show CDR1 as MNHEY and CDR2 as SVGAGI. With 4 bases removed from V and 1 base from J, the gap between germline ends came to 13 bases. The CDR3 protein is CASSSSGQKNTEAFF. The CDR3 bases are TGTGCCAGCAGTTCATCGGGACAAAAGAACACTGAAGCTTTCTTT.

This clonotype was recorded at least ten times. This chain connects TRBV6-1 to TRBJ1-5; tentative D call: TRBD1 (5 bases). V shed 2 bases and J shed 1 base, with 9 bases lying between them. The CDR3 covers 15 residues. Germline V lookup: CDR1 MNHNS, CDR2 SASEGT. The CDR3 sequence: CASSEFWGSNQPQHF. In DNA form, the CDR3 reads TGTGCCAGCAGTGAATTTTGGGGGAGCAATCAGCCCCAGCATTTT.

Details on this clonotype: Because the CDR3 is missing its conserved closing phenylalanine or tryptophan, this is likely a read error. The chain has TRBV6-1 and TRBJ1-1; 7 bases agree with TRBD1. The CDR3 is made up of 12 amino acids. V gave up 5 bases and J gave up 6 bases; unmatched junction bases: 3. Germline CDR1 reads MNHNS; CDR2 reads SASEGT. The CDR3 loop reads CASSIQGAEAFL. The CDR3 DNA sequence: TGTGCCAGCAGTATCCAGGGGGCTGAAGCTTTCCTT.

This clonotype appeared a few times. The J gene is TRBJ2-7, the V gene TRBV6-5; no clear D gene. This CDR3 has 15 amino acids. Deletions cut 0 bases from V and 6 bases from J, with 15 bases between. Germline V gene sequence: CDR1 MNHEY, CDR2 SVGAGI. CDR3 coding DNA: TGTGCCAGCAGTTACTCGGGATCACGCGGTCGCGAGCAGTACTTC. The encoded protein is CASSYSGSRGREQYF.

This clonotype has just one count. The gene calls are TRBV29-1 and TRBJ1-2, with D possibly matching TRBD1 (6 bases). CDR1 SQVTM and CDR2 ANQGSEA come from the germline V gene. This CDR3 region has 15 residues. V was trimmed by 1 base and J by 4 bases, leaving 16 bases between them. CDR3 DNA sequence: TGCAGCGTTGAAGGAACGGGGAGGACAGCCTATGGCTACACCTTC. Residues: CSVEGTGRTAYGYTF.